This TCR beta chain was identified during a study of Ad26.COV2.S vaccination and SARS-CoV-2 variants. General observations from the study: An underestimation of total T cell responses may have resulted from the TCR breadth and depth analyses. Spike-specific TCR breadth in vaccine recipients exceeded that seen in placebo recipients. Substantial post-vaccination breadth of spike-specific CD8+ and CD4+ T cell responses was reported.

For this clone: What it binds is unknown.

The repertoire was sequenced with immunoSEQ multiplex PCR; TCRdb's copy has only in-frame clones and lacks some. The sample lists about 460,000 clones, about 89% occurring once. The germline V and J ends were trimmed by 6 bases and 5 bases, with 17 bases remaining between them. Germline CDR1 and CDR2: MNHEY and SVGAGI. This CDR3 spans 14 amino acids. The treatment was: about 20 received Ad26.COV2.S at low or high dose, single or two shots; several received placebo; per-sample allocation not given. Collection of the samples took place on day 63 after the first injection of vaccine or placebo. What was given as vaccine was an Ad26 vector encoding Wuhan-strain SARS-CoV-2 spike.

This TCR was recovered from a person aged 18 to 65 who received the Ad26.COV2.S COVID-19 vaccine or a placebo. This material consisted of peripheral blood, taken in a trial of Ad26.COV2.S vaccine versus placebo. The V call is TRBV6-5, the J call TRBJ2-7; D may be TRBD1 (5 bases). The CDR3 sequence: CASRPGTGPDEQYF. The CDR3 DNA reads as TGTGCCAGCAGGCCCGGAACAGGCCCGGACGAGCAGTACTTC.